This T cell receptor (beta chain) appears in the sequencing data of a study of patients and donors after allogeneic stem cell transplantation. This clonotype was recorded a few times. TCRdb called the RT-PCR reads again in MiXCR, with one record for every CDR3 protein. The sample carries more than 850,000 distinct CDR3 sequences, about 20% recorded once. V lost 1 base and J lost 5; bases outside the gene matches: 5. CDR3 length equals 14 residues. Germline CDR1 and CDR2: DFQATT and SNEGSKA (reference sequence). This sequence originates from a human donor who was either an allogeneic HSCT recipient or a stem cell or donor lymphocyte infusion donor (not recorded which). It is not recorded whose cells these are; they may come from a transplant donor. Material: blood, either unsorted or a sorted T cell fraction (not recorded which). The J gene is TRBJ2-5, the V gene TRBV20-1; 9 bases are a match to TRBD1. The CDR3 DNA reads TGCAGTGCTAGAGTGACAGGGGGAGGCGAGACCCAGTACTTC. Translating gives CSARVTGGGETQYF.